These 28 T cell receptor beta chains originate from one sample sequenced in a study of Ad26.COV2.S vaccination and SARS-CoV-2 variants. The treatment was: 15 to 20 received Ad26.COV2.S at low or high dose, single or two shots; 5 received placebo; per-sample allocation not given. Specimens were obtained on day 63 following the first vaccine or placebo injection. TCRdb's copy holds only in-frame clones and misses some; the assay was immunoSEQ multiplex PCR. The table lists about 350,000 clones, about nine tenths of them singletons. This material consisted of peripheral blood, taken in a trial of Ad26.COV2.S vaccine versus placebo. These receptors were collected from a person aged 18-65 years who received the Ad26.COV2.S COVID-19 vaccine or a placebo.

This clone was recorded only once. The chain joins TRBV10-3 to TRBJ1-3; possibly TRBD1 for D (6 bases). Trimming took off 9 bases at V and 2 bases at J, with 20 bases between the two ends. The CDR3 sequence is 16 residues long. Germline V gene sequence: CDR1 ENHRY, CDR2 SYGVKD. The CDR3 coding sequence is TGTGCCATTTCGGACAGTTCGGCAGCCGCTGGAAACACCATATATTTT. Residues: CAISDSSAAAGNTIYF.

This rearrangement joins TRBV18 to TRBJ2-7; 10 bases are a match to TRBD2. CDR1 KGHSH and CDR2 LQKENI come from the germline V gene. There are 15 residues in the CDR3. Losses at the gene ends were 2 bases for V and 0 bases for J; bases not matched to a gene: 1. The CDR3 DNA follows: TGTGCCAGCTCACCAGGGACTAGCGACTCCTACGAGCAGTACTTC. Translated: CASSPGTSDSYEQYF.

V and J are TRBV3-1 (or the pseudogene TRBV3-2) and TRBJ2-7; D gene uncertain. V was shortened by 4 bases and J by 3 bases, with 10 bases between the two germline ends. CDR1 and CDR2 (germline): LGHDT, YNNKEL (reference sequence). The CDR3 covers 13 residues. The CDR3 reads CASSRTADYEQYF. The DNA for the CDR3 is TGTGCCAGCAGCCGGACGGCGGACTACGAGCAGTACTTC.

The J gene is TRBJ2-3, the V gene TRBV4-1, with D tentatively TRBD2 (5 bases). This CDR3 is 13 amino acids long. V was cut by 0 bases and J by 9 bases, with 10 bases left in between. CDR1 and CDR2 (germline): MGHRA, YSYEKL. The CDR3 nucleotides read TGCGCCAGCAGCCAAGATACGGGCGGGACGCAGTATTTT. It is translated as CASSQDTGGTQYF.

The CDR3 coding sequence is TGTGCCTGGAGTGTACAGAACAATCAGCCCCAGCATTTT. Translated, it gives CAWSVQNNQPQHF. This sequence joins TRBV30 and TRBJ1-5; the D is unclear. Deletions cut 0 bases from V and 3 bases from J, with 6 bases between. The CDR3 totals 13 residues. CDR1 is GTSNPN and CDR2 is SVGIG in the germline V gene (reference sequence).

The V gene is TRBV6-5, the J gene TRBJ1-2; 10 bases line up with TRBD1. CDR3 size: 14 residues. J gave up 3 bases and V 6 bases, and 4 bases lay outside the gene matches. Germline loops: CDR1 MNHEY, CDR2 SVGAGI. CDR3 sequence: CASRGTGEHYGYTF. The CDR3 DNA follows: TGTGCCAGCAGAGGGACAGGGGAGCACTATGGCTACACCTTC.

The chain carries TRBV11-2 and TRBJ2-5; D remains unclear. This CDR3 has 11 residues. From germline, CDR1 is SGHAT and CDR2 FQNNGV. V lost 5 bases and J 8 bases, leaving 9 bases between the germline ends. CDR3 in amino acids: CASSTWGTQYF. In DNA, the CDR3 is TGTGCCAGCAGCACTTGGGGTACCCAGTACTTC.

The chain joins TRBV7-3 to TRBJ1-1; D not resolved. V dropped 1 base and J dropped 0 bases, with 12 bases sitting between them. Per the germline V gene, CDR1 is SGHTA and CDR2 is FQGTGA. The CDR3 consists of 16 residues. The CDR3 loop is CASSLNGRVMNTEAFF. The CDR3 DNA reads TGTGCCAGCAGCTTAAACGGCAGAGTTATGAACACTGAAGCTTTCTTT.

The V gene is TRBV6-5, the J gene TRBJ1-3; D might be TRBD1 (5 bases). From germline, CDR1 is MNHEY and CDR2 SVGAGI. This CDR3 comprises 15 residues. V was shortened by 5 bases and J by 0 bases, with 11 bases between the two germline ends. The CDR3 DNA is TGTGCCAGCAGTCGGGACGGGAACTCTGGAAACACCATATATTTT. Residues: CASSRDGNSGNTIYF.

The V call is TRBV7-6, the J call TRBJ1-4; 7 bases match TRBD1. This CDR3 comprises 14 residues. Per germline, CDR1 SGHVS and CDR2 FNYEAQ. The ends lost 5 bases at V and 7 bases at J; junction bases unmatched: 7. CDR3 amino acids: CASSTGVLREKLFF. The CDR3 bases are TGTGCCAGCAGCACAGGGGTGCTTCGTGAAAAACTGTTTTTT.

The gene calls are TRBV5-5 and TRBJ1-6; no clear D gene. Looked up from germline, CDR1 is SGHKS and CDR2 is YYEKEE (reference sequence). The V end lost 5 bases, the J end lost 0 bases, and 9 bases lay between the germline ends. CDR3 length: 15 amino acids. The CDR3 bases are TGTGCCAGCAGGCTGGTTAGCTCCTATAATTCACCCCTCCACTTT. Its translation is CASRLVSSYNSPLHF.

The CDR3 bases are TGTGCCAGCAGCCTCTATCTAGCAGTTGACAATGAGCAGTTCTTC. This codes for CASSLYLAVDNEQFF. The rearrangement uses TRBV7-6 and TRBJ2-1, with D possibly TRBD2 on 5 matching bases. Between the trimmed V and J ends, which lost 5 bases and 5 bases, there was a span of 16 bases. Germline V gene data show CDR1 as SGHVS and CDR2 as FNYEAQ. CDR3 length: 15 amino acids.

The V gene is TRBV6-2 or TRBV6-3, the J gene TRBJ2-7; D assignment may be TRBD1 or TRBD2 (6 bases each). Trimming took off 6 bases at V and 1 base at J, with 16 bases between the two ends. There are 15 residues in the CDR3. Germline CDR1 MNHEY, CDR2 SVGEGT. CDR3 in DNA: TGTGCCAGCAGCCGGGGGCTCGGACAGTCCTACGAGCAGTACTTC. Translated, it gives CASSRGLGQSYEQYF.

This CDR3 is CASSLDRGGKFF. For the CDR3, the DNA is TGTGCCAGCAGCTTAGACAGGGGAGGGAAGTTCTTC. The V gene is TRBV7-8, the J gene TRBJ2-1; D assignment may be TRBD1 or TRBD2 (7 bases each). The germline CDR1 and CDR2 sequences are SGHVS and FQNEAQ. V lost 1 base and J lost 14, with 12 bases in between. The CDR3 consists of 12 residues.

This clone has only a few counts. This chain connects TRBV7-3 to TRBJ1-5; D may be TRBD1 (5 bases). V was trimmed by 3 bases and J by 7 bases, leaving 7 bases between them. CDR3 length: 12 residues. Germline CDR1 SGHTA, CDR2 FQGTGA. The DNA for the CDR3 is TGTGCCAGCAGCTTGCGGGGGCAGCCCCAGCATTTT. It encodes CASSLRGQPQHF.

This chain links TRBV9 with TRBJ1-4; D gene ambiguous. Germline CDR1 reads SGDLS; CDR2 reads YYNGEE. V was clipped by 3 bases and J by 6 bases, with 15 bases between them. CDR3 size: 15 residues. CDR3 region: CASSAGTLGYEKLFF. The CDR3 DNA sequence: TGTGCCAGCAGCGCCGGAACACTCGGGTATGAAAAACTGTTTTTT.

The V gene is TRBV7-3, the J gene TRBJ2-7, with 12 bases matching TRBD2. Germline CDR1 SGHTA, CDR2 FQGTGA. Unmatched junction bases numbered 3, after V lost 5 bases and J lost 4 bases. The CDR3 is 14 amino acids. CDR3 amino acids: CASSRLAGVYEQYF. The CDR3 nucleotides read TGTGCCAGCAGCCGACTAGCGGGAGTTTACGAGCAGTACTTC.

The V gene is TRBV4-3, the J gene TRBJ2-5, with 12 bases identical to TRBD2. J was trimmed by 4 bases and V by 1 base; bases with no gene match: 1. This CDR3 is built from 15 residues. CDR1 and CDR2 from the germline V gene are LGHNA and YSLEER. DNA for the CDR3: TGCGCCAGCAGCCAAGGACTAGCGGGAGTAGAGACCCAGTACTTC. It translates to CASSQGLAGVETQYF.

The chain employs TRBV28 and TRBJ2-1, with 7 nucleotides matching TRBD2. The V gene's germline CDR1 is MDHEN and CDR2 SYDVKM. CDR3 size: 14 residues. V lost 2 bases and J lost 7; bases outside the gene matches: 5. This CDR3 is CASSLVQAGNEQFF. The CDR3 DNA is TGTGCCAGCAGTTTAGTGCAAGCGGGGAATGAGCAGTTCTTC.

The chain carries TRBV5-6 and TRBJ2-1; no clear D gene. Trimming shortened V by 0 bases and J by 4 bases, and 8 bases separated the two germline ends. CDR3 length equals 14 residues. Looked up from germline, CDR1 is SGHDT and CDR2 is YYEEEE. CDR3 residues: CASSLVTEYNEQFF. The CDR3 region has the DNA TGTGCCAGCAGCTTGGTAACAGAGTACAATGAGCAGTTCTTC.

The rearrangement uses TRBV7-3 and TRBJ2-3; TRBD2 aligns across 12 bases. The CDR3 is made up of 16 amino acids. Germline CDR1 is SGHTA and CDR2 is FQGTGA. V shed 5 bases and J 2 bases; nucleotides not matched to a gene: 5. The CDR3 region has the DNA TGTGCCAGCAGCGCTGGACTAGCGGGAACCACAGATACGCAGTATTTT. This gives the protein CASSAGLAGTTDTQYF.

The rearrangement links TRBV24-1 to TRBJ2-3, with D possibly matching TRBD2 (7 bases). The V gene lost 5 bases and the J gene lost 6 bases, with 11 bases spanning the gap. The CDR3 sequence is 13 residues long. Germline V gene data show CDR1 as KGHDR and CDR2 as SFDVKD. The CDR3 DNA follows: TGTGCCACCAGTGCGGGGGGCCTTGATACGCAGTATTTT. Amino acid sequence: CATSAGGLDTQYF.

The J gene is TRBJ1-5, the V gene TRBV3-1 (or the pseudogene TRBV3-2), with D maybe TRBD1 (6 bases). Deletions cut 6 bases from V and 3 bases from J, with 12 bases between. Germline V gene lookup returns CDR1 LGHDT and CDR2 YNNKEL (reference sequence). The CDR3 is 14 residues long. The CDR3 DNA follows: TGTGCCAGCAGTAGGGGGGTCGTCAATCAGCCCCAGCATTTT. This gives the protein CASSRGVVNQPQHF.

This clone was detected only once. V and J are TRBV7-8 and TRBJ1-1, with D perhaps TRBD1 (5 bases). The CDR3 is 15 residues long. The V gene's germline CDR1 is SGHVS and CDR2 FQNEAQ. Trimming removed 5 bases at V and 1 base at J, with 14 bases between. In DNA form, the CDR3 reads TGTGCCAGCAGCCCGCCGTGGGGCCAGAACACTGAAGCTTTCTTT. Translation: CASSPPWGQNTEAFF.

The chain uses TRBV2 and TRBJ2-4; maybe TRBD2 (6 bases). Looked up from germline, CDR1 is SNHLY and CDR2 is FYNNEI. V shed 0 bases and J shed 0 bases, with 15 bases lying between them. CDR3 length: 18 residues. DNA of the CDR3: TGTGCCAGCAGTGAAGCGCTGGGACTCATCCTAGCCAAAAACATTCAGTACTTC. It codes for CASSEALGLILAKNIQYF.

Comment on this clone: Compared with germline, one end of the junction differs, possibly owing to a read error. The rearrangement uses TRBV7-6 and TRBJ1-2; D uncertain. CDR3 length: 13 residues. Germline CDR1 and CDR2: SGHVS and FNYEAQ. CDR3 amino acids: CASSSIDPGPPNF. CDR3 nucleotides: TGTGCCAGCAGCTCGATAGACCCGGGCCCTCCTAACTTC.

V and J are TRBV5-1 and TRBJ1-3; 7 bases line up with TRBD1. CDR3 length: 18 residues. Per the germline V gene, CDR1 is SGHRS and CDR2 is YFSETQ. Trimming cost V 3 bases and J 5 bases; bases outside gene matches: 17. In nucleotides, the CDR3 is TGCGCCAGCAGCTGTTTGCAAGACAGGGATCGATTGAGAAACACCATATATTTT. Translated: CASSCLQDRDRLRNTIYF.

The V call is TRBV4-2, the J call TRBJ1-1; D not resolved. With 1 base removed from V and 6 bases from J, the gap between germline ends came to 9 bases. The CDR3 has 13 residues. From germline, CDR1 is LGHNA and CDR2 YNFKEQ. CDR3 in DNA: TGTGCCAGCAGCCAAGGCAGAATCCCTGAAGCTTTCTTT. Translation: CASSQGRIPEAFF.